This TCR beta chain was captured by sequencing in a study of T cell responses to AZD1222 COVID-19 vaccine (dated by TCRdb to about 2021). In terms of the full investigation: TCR sequencing was performed for fewer than 250 trial participants, of whom about 210 were given two doses of AZD1222 and roughly 25 were given two doses of MenACWY control vaccine. Trial participants were enrolled into age subgroups of 18-55, 56-69 and 70-plus years, which contained approximately 150, 30 and 60 TCR-sequenced participants, respectively.

For this clone: Its antigen remains undetermined. Qualities for individual bases were not recorded, and no much larger clone is one base off.

The full study reports these points: CD4 TCRs associated with the vaccine covered the entire spike protein, and the dominant responses were in regions 160-218 and 743-854. In the small 56-69-year group, the increase in depth fell short of significance, most likely because of low power. Because no day 14 peak-response samples were available, the repertoires could be characterized only after the peak T cell response. A significant rise in spike-specific TCR breadth and depth was observed after two AZD1222 doses relative to day 0 and relative to MenACWY recipients. Epitopes outside the regions mutated in the B.1.351 and B.1.1.7 variants were reportedly recognized by nearly half of the unique spike-specific TCRs. Participants were mostly white British, with more females than males. The authors suggested clonal diversity may have been underestimated. Conclusions about previously exposed vaccinees are limited because only a handful of AZD1222 recipients were SARS-CoV-2 seropositive at baseline.

The CDR3 regions of human TCRbeta chains were analyzed by immunosequencing. The paper's data handling went like this. Repertoire TCRs were checked for matches against a reference library of SARS-CoV-2-specific TCRs that had been generated using the MIRA antigen-specificity platform. Breadth meant the fraction of unique TCRs that were SARS-CoV-2-associated, whereas depth meant the fraction of total T cells that were SARS-CoV-2-associated. Each spike-specific TCR was assigned to its reactive spike region and to a CD4 or CD8 class using the MIRA data. Log10-transformed breadth and depth values were compared by one-way ANOVA with Sidak's multiple comparisons tests. TCRdb re-hosts the immuneACCESS table, in-frame sequences only. Its copies lack some clones; in the studies checked, an unresolved V gene accounts for under half of them, and the cause for the rest is not known. V and J calls and clone size are those listed in that table; D and trimming were worked out from the DNA. The sample table contains 65,000 to 80,000 clones; only one count was recorded for roughly 80% of them. The ten largest clones capture roughly 1.3% of the sample.

The CDR3 measures 13 amino acids from cysteine to phenylalanine. The read is trimmed to its CDR3 DNA, 39 bases read in frame from base 1. At the junction V is shortened by 1 base and J by 8 bases, with 9 bases in between. CDR1 and CDR2 (SEHNR, FQNEAQ) derive from the germline V gene (reference sequence). This sample's time point label indicates: about 28 days (+/-7) after the second vaccine dose. AZD1222 recipients with second doses at about 4 weeks or about 12 weeks were pooled, because spike-specific TCR depth and breadth did not differ between schedules. Vaccinee samples came from UK trials COV001 and COV002, including a single-blind randomized controlled phase 2/3 trial of AZD1222 (ChAdOx1 nCoV-19) in healthy adults. For TCRbeta chain sequencing, PBMC samples were collected from trial participants at day 0 and at day 28 after the second dose.

In this chain, TRBV7-9 is recombined with TRBJ2-1; TRBD2 is a weak D gene call, 6 bases matching. This receptor was identified in an adult who received the AZD1222 COVID-19 vaccine. This material consisted of peripheral blood, taken 28 days after the second AZD1222 dose. The nucleotide sequence reads as follows: TGTGCCAGCAGCTTAGGGAGGGGCGATGAGCAGTTCTTC. It specifies CASSLGRGDEQFF.